The entry below describes one T cell receptor (beta chain). The V gene lost 0 bases and the J gene lost 0 bases, with 6 bases spanning the gap. There are 14 residues in the CDR3. The germline CDR1 and CDR2 sequences are SGHNT and YYREEE (reference sequence). These data come from a study of PD-L1 blockade in urothelial cancer. Repertoires were generated with immunoSEQ multiplex PCR, while TCRdb's copy carries only in-frame clones and drops some. The table lists 55,000 to 70,000 clones, more than 65% of them singletons, with 4.5% in the top ten. Sequencing used PBMCs, obtained around atezolizumab (anti-PD-L1) treatment. The chain recombines TRBV5-4 with TRBJ1-1; no clear D gene. This TCR was sampled from a man in his 70s with urothelial cancer. The CDR3 DNA reads as TGTGCCAGCAGCTTGGGGAGATTGAACACTGAAGCTTTCTTT. Its translation is CASSLGRLNTEAFF.